Listed here are 7 T cell receptor beta chains from one sample, sequenced in a study of blood T cell repertoires in COVID-19. Using immunoSEQ multiplex PCR, the repertoire was profiled, and TCRdb retains in-frame clones only, with some absent. The table shows about 160,000 clones, with 82% occurring only once. What was sequenced was peripheral blood. All receptors derive from a woman older than 75 with active or convalescent COVID-19.

The chain couples TRBV28 to TRBJ2-3; D is unresolved. This CDR3 is 13 amino acids long. The V gene's germline CDR1 is MDHEN and CDR2 SYDVKM. V was shortened by 3 bases and J by 9 bases, with 13 bases between the two germline ends. The CDR3 loop is CASSLPRTVTQYF. The CDR3 bases are TGTGCCAGCAGTTTGCCCCGTACGGTGACGCAGTATTTT.

The chain couples TRBV6-5 to TRBJ1-5; no reliable D call. Germline V CDR1 and CDR2: MNHEY, SVGAGI. This CDR3 contains 12 residues. Deletions cut 8 bases from V and 1 base from J, with 6 bases between. CDR3 protein: CASRGSNQPQHF. CDR3 in DNA: TGTGCCAGCCGGGGAAGCAATCAGCCCCAGCATTTT.

J is TRBJ1-4 and V is TRBV2; a weak D match, TRBD1 (5 bases). Germline loops: CDR1 SNHLY, CDR2 FYNNEI. Trimming shortened V by 5 bases and J by 6 bases, and 16 bases separated the two germline ends. The CDR3 spans 15 residues. CDR3 DNA sequence: TGTGCCAGCAGTCCTCGGGGGAGGGAGGATGAAAAACTGTTTTTT. Translating it yields CASSPRGREDEKLFF.

The V and J genes are TRBV24-1 and TRBJ2-1, with TRBD2 identical over 9 bases. The CDR3 length is 15 residues. With 1 base clipped from V and 9 bases from J, the junction kept 6 bases outside the gene matches. Germline V gene sequence: CDR1 KGHDR, CDR2 SFDVKD. CDR3 sequence reads: CATSDFAGGHVEQFF. Here the CDR3 DNA reads TGTGCCACCAGTGATTTCGCGGGAGGGCATGTTGAGCAGTTCTTC.

The CDR3 region has the DNA TGTGCCAGCAGCCCGTCCCGGACTAGCGGGATAAGGGGTGAGCAGTTCTTC. Translated, it gives CASSPSRTSGIRGEQFF. The V call is TRBV11-3, the J call TRBJ2-1, with 12 bases matching TRBD2. This CDR3 region has 17 residues. Germline V CDR1 and CDR2: SGHNT, YENEEA. The ends lost 5 bases at V and 9 bases at J; junction bases unmatched: 14. The full variable domain, completed using reference TRBV11-3 and TRBJ2-1, is EAGVVQSPRYKIIEKKQPVAFWCNPISGHNTLYWYLQNLGQGPELLIRYENEEAVDDSQLPKDRFSAERLKGVDSTLKIQPAELGDSAVYLCASSPSRTSGIRGEQFFGPGTRLTVL.

The chain joins TRBV10-1 to TRBJ2-2, with 10 positions matching TRBD2. Germline V lookup: CDR1 WNHNN, CDR2 SYGVQD (reference sequence). CDR3 length equals 17 residues. V shed 5 bases and J 7 bases; nucleotides not matched to a gene: 13. The DNA for the CDR3 is TGCGCCAGCAGTCCGAGACACCCAGCGGGAGGGAACGGGGAGCTGTTTTTT. Amino acid sequence: CASSPRHPAGGNGELFF.

V and J are TRBV7-9 and TRBJ2-1, with 8 bases matching TRBD2. This CDR3 contains 17 residues. V shed 5 bases, J shed 8 bases, and the junction held 17 bases outside the gene matches. Germline values: CDR1 SEHNR, CDR2 FQNEAQ (reference sequence). The CDR3 loop reads CASSLQLVPSGGDEQFF. The CDR3 DNA sequence: TGTGCCAGCAGCCTACAACTTGTCCCCAGCGGGGGCGATGAGCAGTTCTTC.